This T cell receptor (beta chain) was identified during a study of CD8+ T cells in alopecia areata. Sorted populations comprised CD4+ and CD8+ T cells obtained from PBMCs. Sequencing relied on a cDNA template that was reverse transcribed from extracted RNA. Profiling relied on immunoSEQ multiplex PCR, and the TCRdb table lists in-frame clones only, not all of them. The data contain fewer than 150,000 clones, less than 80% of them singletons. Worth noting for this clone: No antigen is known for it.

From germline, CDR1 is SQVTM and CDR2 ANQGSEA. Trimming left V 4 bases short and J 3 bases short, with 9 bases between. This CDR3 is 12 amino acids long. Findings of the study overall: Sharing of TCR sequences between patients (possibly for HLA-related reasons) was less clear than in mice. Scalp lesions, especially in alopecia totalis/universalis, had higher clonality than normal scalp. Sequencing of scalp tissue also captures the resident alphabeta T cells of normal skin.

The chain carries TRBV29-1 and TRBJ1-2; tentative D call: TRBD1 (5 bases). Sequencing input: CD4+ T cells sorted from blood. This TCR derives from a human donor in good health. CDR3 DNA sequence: TGCAGCGTTGGTGGGGACTACTATGGCTACACCTTC. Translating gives CSVGGDYYGYTF.